Presented here are 4 T cell receptor beta chains from one specimen sequenced in a study of OX40 agonist ivuxolimab in advanced cancers. The protocol was immunoSEQ multiplex PCR, while the TCRdb copy is restricted to in-frame clones and leaves out a portion. The top ten hold about 13% of the sample, which has about 49,000 clones, about 88% seen once. The source was CD4+ or CD8+ T cells sorted from blood, collected in a trial of the OX40 agonist ivuxolimab. Receptor source: an adult with an advanced solid tumor such as melanoma, head and neck, liver or kidney cancer.

The V and J genes are TRBV7-9 and TRBJ1-1, with D maybe TRBD1 (6 bases). V was pared by 2 bases and J by 1 base, with 11 bases between. The CDR3 sequence is 15 residues long. CDR1 and CDR2 (germline): SEHNR, FQNEAQ (reference sequence). CDR3 nucleotide sequence: TGTGCCAGCAGCTTAAGTAGGACAGCGAACACTGAAGCTTTCTTT. The encoded protein is CASSLSRTANTEAFF.

The table lists this clone with a few counts. The V gene is TRBV5-1, the J gene TRBJ2-1, with 8 nucleotides matching TRBD2. The V and J ends lost 1 base and 5 bases, in that order; junction bases with no gene match: 2. This CDR3 contains 14 residues. Germline V gene lookup returns CDR1 SGHRS and CDR2 YFSETQ. The CDR3 is CASSLRAGDNEQFF. Here the CDR3 DNA reads TGCGCCAGCAGCTTGAGAGCGGGGGACAATGAGCAGTTCTTC.

The chain joins TRBV4-1 to TRBJ2-4, with D unresolved. V was trimmed by 1 base and J by 0 bases, leaving 7 bases between them. Germline V gene sequence: CDR1 MGHRA, CDR2 YSYEKL. The CDR3 is 15 residues long. The CDR3 region has the DNA TGCGCCAGCAGCCAAGCGTATCTAGCCAAAAACATTCAGTACTTC. Translated, it gives CASSQAYLAKNIQYF.

The chain joins TRBV2 to TRBJ2-1; the match to TRBD1 covers 8 bases. This CDR3 region has 15 residues. Germline CDR1 is SNHLY and CDR2 is FYNNEI. V shed 2 bases and J 2 bases; nucleotides not matched to a gene: 2. CDR3 DNA: TGTGCCAGCAGTGAATCGACAGGGGCCTACAATGAGCAGTTCTTC. This encodes CASSESTGAYNEQFF.